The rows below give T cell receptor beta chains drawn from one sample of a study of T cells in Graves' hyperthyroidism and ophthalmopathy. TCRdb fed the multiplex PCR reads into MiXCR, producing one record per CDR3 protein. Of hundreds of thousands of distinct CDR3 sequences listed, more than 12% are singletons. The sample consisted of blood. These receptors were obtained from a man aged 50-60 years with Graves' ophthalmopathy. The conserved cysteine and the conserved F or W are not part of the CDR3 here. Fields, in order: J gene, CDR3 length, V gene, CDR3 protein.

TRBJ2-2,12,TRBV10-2,ASNPSTGAGELF
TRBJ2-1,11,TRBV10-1,ASSGIGRNEQF
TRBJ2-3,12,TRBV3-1,ASSTGPDTDTQY
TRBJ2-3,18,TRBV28,ASSFTVTGGGHSSTDTQY
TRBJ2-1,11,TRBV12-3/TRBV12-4,ASRYRDGIEQF
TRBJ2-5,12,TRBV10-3,ATLSSGGQETQY
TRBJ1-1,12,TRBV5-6,ASSVFWGGTEAF
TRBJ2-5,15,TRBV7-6,ASSLVPVPSEQETQY
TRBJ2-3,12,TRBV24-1,ATSDLVAANTQY
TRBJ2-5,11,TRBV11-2,ASSRQPQETQY
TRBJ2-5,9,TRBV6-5,ASSYAAVPY
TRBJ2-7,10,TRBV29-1,SAVVSTYEQY
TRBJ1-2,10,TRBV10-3,AIRDREDGYT
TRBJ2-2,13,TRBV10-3,AIRGTAPNTGELF
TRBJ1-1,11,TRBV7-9,ASRPTEMAEAF
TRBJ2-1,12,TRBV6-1,ASTQGTSKNEQF
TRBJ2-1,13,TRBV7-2,ASSLAQGLYNEQF
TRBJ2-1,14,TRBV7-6,ASSPRRGSSYNEQF
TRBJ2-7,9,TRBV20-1,SASAAKEQY
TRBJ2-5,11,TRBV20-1,SARVTSWETQY
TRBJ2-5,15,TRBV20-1,SARSPTSGRALETQY
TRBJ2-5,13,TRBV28,ASSQGTGLGETQY
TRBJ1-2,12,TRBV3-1,ASSQGNAGGGYT
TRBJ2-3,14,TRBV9,ASSVSSGRVADTQY
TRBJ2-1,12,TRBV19,ASSREAVYNEQF
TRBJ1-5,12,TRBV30,AWSKASPNQPQH
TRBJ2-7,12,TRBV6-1,ASSERVMRYEQY
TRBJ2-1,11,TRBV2,ASSVGGMDEQF
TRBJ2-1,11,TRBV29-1,SVVWLADNEQF
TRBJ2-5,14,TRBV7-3,ASSLSGSGRCETQY
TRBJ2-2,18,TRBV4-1,ASSQDEVVGPRSNTGELF
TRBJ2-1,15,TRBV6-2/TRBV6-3,ASTLAGIRGNWNEQF
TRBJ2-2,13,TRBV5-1,ASHRREGNTGELF
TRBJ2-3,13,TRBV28,ASSFGGISTDTQY
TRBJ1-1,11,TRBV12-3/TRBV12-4,ASSSLGNTEAF
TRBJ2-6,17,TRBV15,ATSGPGTSGFSGANVLT
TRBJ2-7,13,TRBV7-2,ASSLEGQRLYEQY
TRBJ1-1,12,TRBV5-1,ASSLDSLGTEAF